The clone carrying this T cell receptor (beta chain) occurred a few times. This record comes from a study of blood T cell repertoires in COVID-19. Produced via immunoSEQ multiplex PCR; TCRdb's table is partial and in-frame only. Here the sample spans over 200,000 clones, about nine tenths being singletons. Participants' own reports of clinical history determined their cohort assignment. The germline gives CDR1 GTSNPN, CDR2 SVGIG (reference sequence). The V end was cut by 1 base, the J end by 8 bases, with 12 bases between. The length of the CDR3 is 13 residues. Sequenced material: PBMCs or T cells enriched from blood (not recorded which). This TCR was recovered from a man in his late teens or twenties with acute COVID-19. The V gene is TRBV30, the J gene TRBJ1-5, with a possible D match to TRBD1 (5 bases). CDR3 DNA sequence: TGTGCCTGGAGTGGAAACAGGCTGGAGCCCCAGCATTTT. Translating gives CAWSGNRLEPQHF.